The rows below give T cell receptor beta chains drawn from one sample of a study of beta chain features in type 1 diabetes. Repertoires were generated with immunoSEQ multiplex PCR, while TCRdb's copy carries only in-frame clones and drops some. The sample carries around 430,000 clones, 30% recorded once. Source material: naive CD4+ T cells from blood. These receptors came from a man aged 18 to 35 in good health. Each CDR3 is given with its conserved first and last residue. The D gene is left open where the match is weak. Rows may omit the clone size; those that give it use once, few, many or a size class.

J gene | clone size | D gene | V gene | CDR3 DNA | CDR3 protein
TRBJ2-1 | - | - | TRBV6-5 | TGTGCCAGCAGTTACTCTCGGGTTTCCTACAATGAGCAGTTCTTC | CASSYSRVSYNEQFF
TRBJ2-5 | - | - | TRBV30 | TGTGCCTGGGCCCTAGGTCGCTTTGCCCAAGAGACCCAGTACTTC | CAWALGRFAQETQYF
TRBJ2-3 | - | - | TRBV9 | TGTGCCAGCAGCCTAGACCGGGGCACAGATACGCAGTATTTT | CASSLDRGTDTQYF
TRBJ2-3 | - | - | TRBV6-1 | TGTGCCAGCAGTGAAGCCTGGTCGGTAAGGGATACGCAGTATTTT | CASSEAWSVRDTQYF
TRBJ2-7 | - | - | TRBV15 | TGTGCCACCAGCAGATTCCTTTATTCGGGGGAGCAGTACTTC | CATSRFLYSGEQYF
TRBJ2-1 | - | - | TRBV5-1 | TGCGCCAGCAGCTCCGGGACATTCTTTTACAATGAGCAGTTCTTC | CASSSGTFFYNEQFF
TRBJ2-4 | few | - | TRBV30 | TGTGCCTGGAGTTGGGACTCCGCCAAAAACATTCAGTACTTC | CAWSWDSAKNIQYF
TRBJ2-5 | few | - | TRBV28 | TGTGCCTCTTCAGGGGAGACCCAGTACTTC | CASSGETQYF
TRBJ2-2 | - | - | TRBV28 | TGTGCCAGCAGCCCCCCGACCGGGGAGCTGTTTTTT | CASSPPTGELFF
TRBJ2-1 | - | - | TRBV5-4 | TGTGCCAGCAGCCTCCCGCAGGGGAATGAGCAGTTCTTC | CASSLPQGNEQFF
TRBJ2-2 | - | - | TRBV29-1 | TGCAGCGTTGCTGCCGGCCGGATGACCGTAGGCGCCGGGGAGCTGTTTTTT | CSVAAGRMTVGAGELFF
TRBJ2-7 | - | - | TRBV28 | TGTGCCAGCAGTCCCCAATTAGCGGAACCTCACGAGCAGTACTTC | CASSPQLAEPHEQYF
TRBJ2-1 | - | - | TRBV29-1 | TGCAGCGGAAACCCCCCGTTCTACAATGAGCAGTTCTTC | CSGNPPFYNEQFF
TRBJ2-3 | few | - | TRBV28 | TGTGCCAGCAGTTTAGGGGCAGGGCTGACAGATACGCAGTATTTT | CASSLGAGLTDTQYF
TRBJ2-5 | few | - | TRBV18 | TGTGCCAGCTCATCCGGACGGAGCTCAGAGACCCAGTACTTC | CASSSGRSSETQYF
TRBJ2-1 | few | TRBD2 | TRBV5-4 | TGTGCCAGCAGCTTGGTTCCTAGCGGGAGGGACGAGCAGTTCTTC | CASSLVPSGRDEQFF
TRBJ2-1 | few | - | TRBV7-9 | TGTGCCAGCAGCTCTACCCCGGCGGGTGAGCAGTTCTTC | CASSSTPAGEQFF
TRBJ2-7 | few | - | TRBV7-2 | TGTGCCAGCAGCTTAATTTCCTACGAGCAGTACTTC | CASSLISYEQYF
TRBJ2-1 | - | - | TRBV7-9 | TGTGCCAGCAGCTCCTCCTGGAGCGGTTTGAGCTCCTACAATGAGCAGTTCTTC | CASSSSWSGLSSYNEQFF
TRBJ2-3 | - | - | TRBV29-1 | TGCAGCGTAGGAACAGGGGAGGCAGATACGCAGTATTTT | CSVGTGEADTQYF
TRBJ2-1 | - | - | TRBV4-3 | TGCGCCAGCAGCCAAGAACTAAACAATGAGCAGTTCTTC | CASSQELNNEQFF
TRBJ2-3 | - | - | TRBV5-1 | TGCGCCAGCAGCTTGGACGCAAGCACAGATACGCAGTATTTT | CASSLDASTDTQYF
TRBJ1-1 | few | - | TRBV30 | TGTGCCTGGAGGCTGATGGTGAATGGAGGTGAAGCTTTCTTT | CAWRLMVNGGEAFF